This TCR beta chain is from a study of cytomegalovirus exposure and HLA in healthy donors. Healthy bone marrow donors made up the cohort. The germline gives CDR1 MNHNS, CDR2 SASEGT. J gave up 7 bases and V 7 bases, and 7 bases lay outside the gene matches. The CDR3 covers 14 residues. This clone was found a few times. Its antigen is not known. 60 Vbeta and 13 Jbeta primers were used in PCR. Measured with immunoSEQ multiplex PCR; TCRdb has only the in-frame clones, and not every one. The sample includes about 120,000 clones, about 68% seen only once; the top ten take approximately 10%. General observations from the study: In a later analysis, donors in an Asian-associated ancestry cluster reportedly had fewer N-insertions in productive TCRs than the cohort mean.

Input material: PBMCs. The chain combines TRBV6-1 with TRBJ1-6, with 7 nucleotides matching TRBD1. The source of this sequence is a woman aged 45-65 years in good health and CMV-seropositive. As DNA, the CDR3 is TGTGCCAGCACCCCCGGGACAGCCAATTCACCCCTCCACTTT. It yields the protein CASTPGTANSPLHF.